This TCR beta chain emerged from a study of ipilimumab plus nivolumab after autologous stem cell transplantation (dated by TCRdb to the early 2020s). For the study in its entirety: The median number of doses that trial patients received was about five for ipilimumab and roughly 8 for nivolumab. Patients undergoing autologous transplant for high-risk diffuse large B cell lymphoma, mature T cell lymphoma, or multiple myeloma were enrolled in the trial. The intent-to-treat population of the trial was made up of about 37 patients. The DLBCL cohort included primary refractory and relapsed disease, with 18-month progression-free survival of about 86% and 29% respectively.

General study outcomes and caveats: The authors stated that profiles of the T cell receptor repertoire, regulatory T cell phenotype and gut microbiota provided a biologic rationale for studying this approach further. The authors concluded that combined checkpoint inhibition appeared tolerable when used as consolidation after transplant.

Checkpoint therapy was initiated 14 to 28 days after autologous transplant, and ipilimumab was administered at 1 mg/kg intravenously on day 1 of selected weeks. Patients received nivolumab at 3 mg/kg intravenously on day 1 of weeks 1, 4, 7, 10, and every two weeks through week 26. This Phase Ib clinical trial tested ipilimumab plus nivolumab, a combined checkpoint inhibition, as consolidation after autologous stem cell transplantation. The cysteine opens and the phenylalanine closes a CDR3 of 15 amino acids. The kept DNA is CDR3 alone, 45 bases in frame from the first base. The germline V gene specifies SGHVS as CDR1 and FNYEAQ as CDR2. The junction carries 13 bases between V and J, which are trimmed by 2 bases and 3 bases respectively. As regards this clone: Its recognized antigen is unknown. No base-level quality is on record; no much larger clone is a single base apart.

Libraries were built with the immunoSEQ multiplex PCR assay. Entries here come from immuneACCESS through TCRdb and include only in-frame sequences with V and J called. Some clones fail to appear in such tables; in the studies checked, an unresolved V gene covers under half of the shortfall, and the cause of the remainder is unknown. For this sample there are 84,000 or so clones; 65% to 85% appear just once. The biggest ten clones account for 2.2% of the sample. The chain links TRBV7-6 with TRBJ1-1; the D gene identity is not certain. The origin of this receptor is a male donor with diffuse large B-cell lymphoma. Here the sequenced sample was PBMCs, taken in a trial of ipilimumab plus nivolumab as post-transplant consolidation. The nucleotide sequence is TGTGCCAGCAGCTTATCAAACGGGTGGGACACTGAAGCTTTCTTT. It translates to CASSLSNGWDTEAFF.